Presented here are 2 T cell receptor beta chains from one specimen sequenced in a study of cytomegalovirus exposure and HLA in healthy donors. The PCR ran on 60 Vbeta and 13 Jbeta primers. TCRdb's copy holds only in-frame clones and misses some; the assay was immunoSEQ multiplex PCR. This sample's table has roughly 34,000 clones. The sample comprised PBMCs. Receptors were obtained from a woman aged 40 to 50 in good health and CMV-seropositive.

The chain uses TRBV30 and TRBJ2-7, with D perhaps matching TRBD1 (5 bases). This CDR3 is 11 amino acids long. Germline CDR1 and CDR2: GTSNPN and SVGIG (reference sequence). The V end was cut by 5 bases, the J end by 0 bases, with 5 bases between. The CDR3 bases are TGTGCCTGGCAGGGCTCCTACGAGCAGTACTTC. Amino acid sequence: CAWQGSYEQYF.

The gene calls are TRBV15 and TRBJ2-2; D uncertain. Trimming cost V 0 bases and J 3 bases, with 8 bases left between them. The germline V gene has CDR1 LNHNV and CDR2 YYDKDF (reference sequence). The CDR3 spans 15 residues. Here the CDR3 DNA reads TGTGCCACCAGCAGAGAGGGCCTGGACACCGGGGAGCTGTTTTTT. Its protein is CATSREGLDTGELFF.